This TCR beta chain was identified during a study of blood T cell repertoires in COVID-19 (dated by TCRdb to 2018 to 2020). About the study as a whole: The collaborator samples originated in the United States, Italy and Spain and spanned the acute and convalescent phases of COVID-19. The samples were drawn from the first 160 participants of the ongoing ImmuneRACE study and from some 1,300 subjects provided by 6 global collaborators. The material from the prospective study consisted of cDNA or gDNA derived from T cells, B-cell-depleted T cells, or PBMCs. The dataset comprised deeply sampled blood TCRbeta repertoires from subjects exposed to, actively infected with, or recovered from COVID-19. Where available, HLA class I and class II types were taken from metadata supplied by the sample provider and were not determined by assay-based typing. The sample metadata nearly always contained a de-identified subject ID, COVID-19 status, age in years and sex. The repertoires were released in a freely available public database meant as a resource for research on the immune response to SARS-CoV-2.

One collaborating source in Seattle enrolled patients during active infection and followed them longitudinally through the course of disease. Collaborating institutions collected whole blood in K2EDTA tubes following their own protocols. For TCRbeta analysis, collaborators shipped samples in one of three forms: frozen whole blood, isolated PBMCs, or DNA extracted from either of those sample types. With regard to this clone: Its antigen specificity is not known. The input lacks base qualities; no much larger clone sits a single base away.

The research as a whole found: The quantity of clinical and demographic metadata differed by source and by participant and was supplied without curation.

TCRbeta CDR3 regions were amplified from genomic DNA using the immunoSEQ Assay, a bias-controlled multiplex PCR. The authors' pipeline ran thus. The number of nucleated cells in each sample was estimated by amplification of reference gene primers within the assay. Sequence reads were collapsed and filtered to measure the absolute abundance of every unique TCRbeta CDR3 rearrangement. For each sample, productive Simpson clonality was calculated as the square root of Simpson's diversity index across productive rearrangements. TCRdb's version of the immuneACCESS table is confined to in-frame rearrangements and falls short of the full clone set. An unresolved V gene accounts for under half of the shortfall where checked; the remainder is of unknown origin. V and J calls and clone size follow that table, whereas D and trimming were derived from the DNA. This sample gives 300,000 to 450,000 clones in total; about 87% of them show up just once. About 2.1% of the sample is taken by the ten largest.

The germline V gene (reference sequence) supplies CDR1 SGHNT and CDR2 YYREEE. Inclusive of the bounding cysteine and phenylalanine, the CDR3 is 15 residues long. Solely the CDR3 DNA is kept, with 45 bases framed from the first base. Deletion took 4 bases off V and 10 bases off J, with a span of 23 bases between the germline ends. Recombination linked TRBV5-4 to TRBJ2-5; matching of 6 bases hints at TRBD2 as the D gene. The TCR originated in an older woman with COVID-19, enrolled during active disease. Material: peripheral blood. CDR3 loop: CASSRDPGRAGGQYF. The nucleotide sequence is TGTGCCAGCAGCCGGGACCCCGGCCGGGCCGGGGGCCAGTACTTC.